This T cell receptor beta chain was identified during a study of blood T cell repertoires in COVID-19. Study information: Acute and convalescent COVID-19 samples came from the United States, Italy and Spain. The cDNA or gDNA used as material had been derived from T cells, B-cell-depleted T cells, or PBMCs.

The V gene lost 3 bases and the J gene lost 5 bases, with 10 bases spanning the gap. The CDR3 spans 14 residues. Germline-derived CDR1 and CDR2 are MDHEN and SYDVKM. In the authors' workflow: Estimation of nucleated cell counts relied on the amplification of reference gene primers. Here immunoSEQ multiplex PCR was the method, and the copy in TCRdb shows in-frame clones only, minus some. V, J and clone size are taken as reported in that table, and D and trimming were inferred from the DNA itself. The sample holds 180,000 or so clones, 75% to 90% seen once. This rearrangement joins TRBV28 to TRBJ1-4, with D possibly TRBD1 on 5 matching bases. This receptor was taken from a human donor with active or convalescent COVID-19. The donor label of this sample is uncertain. Sequencing was performed on peripheral blood. In DNA form, the CDR3 reads TGTGCCAGCAGTTTGTGGGGGGGGAATGAAAAACTGTTTTTT. Protein sequence: CASSLWGGNEKLFF.